This T cell receptor beta chain derives from a study of shared clonotypes between healthy human individuals. Findings of the study overall: What limited the represented genetic and exposure-history diversity was the small number of donors.

The study enrolled healthy HIV-negative adults without recent acute infections or vaccinations as donors. The quantity of DNA used in unsorted PBMC replicate PCRs was approximately 300 ng, corresponding to tens of thousands of T cell genomes. TCRdb keeps only in-frame clones here, not all; method: immunoSEQ multiplex PCR. The sample has about half a million clones, roughly 83% seen once. As concerns this clone: Its specificity is unknown.

Sequenced input: PBMCs. The source is a woman aged 40 to 49 in good health. Some clones in this sample may be carry-over from other donors' samples.

Here the CDR3 DNA reads TGCGCCAGCAGCTTGGAGTGGGGTCGGAATGAGCAGTTCTTC. It codes for CASSLEWGRNEQFF. The chain employs TRBV5-1 and TRBJ2-1; D not certain. The CDR3 is made up of 14 amino acids. CDR1 and CDR2 (germline): SGHRS, YFSETQ. With 0 bases removed from V and 7 bases from J, the gap between germline ends came to 11 bases.